This T cell receptor beta chain derives from a study of Ad26.COV2.S vaccination and SARS-CoV-2 variants. Germline values: CDR1 SGHVS, CDR2 FQNEAQ. The CDR3 runs 16 residues. Trimming took off 1 base at V and 2 bases at J, with 12 bases between the two ends. This clone was detected only a few times. Treatment: about 20 received Ad26.COV2.S at low or high dose, single or two shots; 5 received placebo; per-sample allocation not given. The samples date from day 63 after the first vaccine or placebo injection. A Boston adult aged 18-55 years was the donor. The method was immunoSEQ multiplex PCR; TCRdb's version includes in-frame clones alone and lacks a portion of them. Of roughly 270,000 clones in the sample, about 89% are singletons; the top ten hold over 2.5%.

This specimen was peripheral blood, taken in a trial of Ad26.COV2.S vaccine versus placebo. This TCR came from a person aged 18-65 years who received the Ad26.COV2.S COVID-19 vaccine or a placebo. The chain has TRBV7-8 and TRBJ1-3, with D possibly matching TRBD1 (6 bases). This chain's CDR3 is CASSLGQGKTGNTIYF. CDR3 bases: TGTGCCAGCAGCTTAGGTCAGGGGAAGACTGGAAACACCATATATTTT.